What follows are 21 T cell receptor beta chains derived from one specimen sequenced in a study of cytomegalovirus exposure and HLA in healthy donors. Clones were sequenced by immunoSEQ multiplex PCR, and TCRdb holds only the in-frame ones, with some missing. The profile shows about 280,000 clones, more than 75% of them singletons. The sequenced sample consisted of PBMCs. Every receptor here comes from a woman aged 18-35 years in good health and CMV-seronegative.

The chain links TRBV28 to TRBJ1-1, with D perhaps matching TRBD1 (6 bases). CDR3 length: 15 amino acids. Germline CDR1 reads MDHEN; CDR2 reads SYDVKM. Trimming shortened V by 3 bases and J by 7 bases, and 18 bases separated the two germline ends. CDR3 nucleotides: TGTGCCAGCAGTTTTCGCCAGGGGAGCTCACATGAAGCTTTCTTT. Amino acids: CASSFRQGSSHEAFF.

The rearrangement links TRBV4-1 to TRBJ1-2; 7 positions agree with TRBD1. Trimming removed 1 base from V and 2 bases from J; junction bases left unmatched: 4. Germline values: CDR1 MGHRA, CDR2 YSYEKL. The CDR3 extends over 15 amino acids. The CDR3 region is CASSQGGGANYGYTF. DNA for the CDR3: TGCGCCAGCAGCCAAGGAGGGGGCGCGAACTATGGCTACACCTTC.

The CDR3 bases are TGCGCCAGCAGCCAAGAATGGGGGCCCTACGAGCAGTACTTC. As protein: CASSQEWGPYEQYF. The gene calls are TRBV4-1 and TRBJ2-7, with D perhaps TRBD1 (6 bases). Deletions cut 0 bases from V and 2 bases from J, with 8 bases between. CDR1 MGHRA and CDR2 YSYEKL come from the germline V gene. CDR3 length: 14 amino acids.

The chain is built from TRBV11-2 and TRBJ1-1, with D possibly matching TRBD1 (6 bases). Trimming left V 0 bases short and J 4 bases short, with 9 bases between. This CDR3 has 14 residues. Germline V lookup: CDR1 SGHAT, CDR2 FQNNGV. The CDR3 region is CASSLEQGGTEAFF. CDR3 nucleotides: TGTGCCAGCAGCTTAGAACAGGGCGGCACTGAAGCTTTCTTT.

DNA of the CDR3: TGTGCCAGTAGTCGTGGGACAGGGTGGAGGTCCCAGCATTTT. Its translation is CASSRGTGWRSQHF. The chain is built from TRBV19 and TRBJ1-5; 9 positions agree with TRBD1. CDR3 size: 14 residues. Trimming removed 5 bases from V and 11 bases from J; junction bases left unmatched: 10. Germline V gene data show CDR1 as LNHDA and CDR2 as SQIVND (reference sequence).

This chain joins TRBV18 and TRBJ1-4; D not resolved. Per germline, CDR1 KGHSH and CDR2 LQKENI. This CDR3 contains 19 residues. V was trimmed by 2 bases and J by 0 bases, leaving 19 bases between them. CDR3 region: CASSPRRQAPFATNEKLFF. The CDR3 nucleotides are TGTGCCAGCTCACCAAGGCGCCAGGCTCCCTTTGCAACTAATGAAAAACTGTTTTTT.

The chain joins TRBV7-3 to TRBJ2-2; perhaps TRBD2 as D (5 bases). Germline CDR1 is SGHTA and CDR2 is FQGTGA. CDR3 size: 14 residues. Trimming pared 1 base from V and 7 bases from J, leaving 10 bases between. The DNA for the CDR3 is TGTGCCAGCAGCTTAAACCGGAGGCACGGGGAGCTGTTTTTT. Translating gives CASSLNRRHGELFF.

This clone was seen just once. The V and J genes are TRBV6-6 and TRBJ1-1; D ambiguous. Germline CDR1 and CDR2: MNHNY and SVGAGI (reference sequence). The CDR3 totals 10 residues. V lost 6 bases to trimming and J lost 5 bases, with 4 bases between them. The DNA for the CDR3 is TGTGCCAGCAGAACAACTGAAGCTTTCTTT. It yields the protein CASRTTEAFF.

The chain uses TRBV5-1 and TRBJ1-3; D remains ambiguous. This CDR3 spans 15 amino acids. CDR1 SGHRS and CDR2 YFSETQ come from the germline V gene. Deletions cut 0 bases from V and 2 bases from J, with 9 bases between. In DNA, the CDR3 is TGCGCCAGCAGCTTGGATTACGAGCCTGGAAACACCATATATTTT. It yields the protein CASSLDYEPGNTIYF.

The gene calls are TRBV27 and TRBJ2-1; 7 nucleotides line up with TRBD2. CDR1 is MNHEY and CDR2 is SMNVEV in the germline V gene (reference sequence). J was trimmed by 7 bases and V by 5 bases; bases with no gene match: 20. The CDR3 loop spans 18 amino acids. The DNA for the CDR3 is TGTGCCAGCAGTCCCCATGTTCTCACTAGCGCCAATGGGAATGAGCAGTTCTTC. It translates to CASSPHVLTSANGNEQFF.

CDR3 coding DNA: TGTGCCAGCAGCCTGGAGGGAAGAGACAATGAGCAGTTCTTC. It specifies CASSLEGRDNEQFF. V and J are TRBV7-3 and TRBJ2-1, with D perhaps TRBD2 (6 bases). Germline V gene sequence: CDR1 SGHTA, CDR2 FQGTGA. The CDR3 runs to 14 residues. V lost 5 bases to trimming and J lost 5 bases, with 13 bases between them.

The genes are TRBV6-1 and TRBJ1-1; a possible D gene is TRBD1 (5 bases). Trimming took 3 bases from V and 4 from J, leaving 15 bases between them. Germline V gene data show CDR1 as MNHNS and CDR2 as SASEGT. The CDR3 has 15 residues. CDR3 coding DNA: TGTGCCAGCAGTGAGGATTTCATGGGGCCCACTGAAGCTTTCTTT. As protein: CASSEDFMGPTEAFF.

This chain links TRBV6-5 with TRBJ2-7, with 8 bases aligning to TRBD1. From germline, CDR1 is MNHEY and CDR2 SVGAGI. The V and J ends lost 11 bases and 2 bases, in that order; junction bases with no gene match: 5. The CDR3 runs 12 residues. CDR3 in DNA: TGTGCCTCCGGACAGGGAACCTACGAGCAGTACTTC. Its protein product is CASGQGTYEQYF.

The sample holds a few counts of this clone. The chain couples TRBV5-4 to TRBJ2-3; D is ambiguous. This CDR3 has 11 amino acids. The germline gives CDR1 SGHNT, CDR2 YYREEE (reference sequence). Trimming shortened V by 4 bases and J by 3 bases, and 3 bases separated the two germline ends. For the CDR3, the DNA is TGTGCCAGCAGCCGGACAGATACGCAGTATTTT. Translation: CASSRTDTQYF.

The chain carries TRBV6-1 and TRBJ2-1, with D tentatively TRBD1 (5 bases). Germline values: CDR1 MNHNS, CDR2 SASEGT. The CDR3 sequence is 13 residues long. Trimming stripped 8 bases from V and 9 bases from J, with 17 bases between. The DNA for the CDR3 is TGTGCCAGCGGGGAACGTGGCAGGGCTGAGCAGTTCTTC. It yields the protein CASGERGRAEQFF.

The chain employs TRBV6-5 and TRBJ1-3; no reliable D call. The V gene's germline CDR1 is MNHEY and CDR2 SVGAGI. V gave up 6 bases and J gave up 2 bases, with 11 bases separating them. There are 14 residues in the CDR3. The CDR3 loop is CASSAMRAGNTIYF. CDR3 sequence (DNA): TGTGCCAGCAGCGCTATGAGGGCTGGAAACACCATATATTTT.

The chain employs TRBV29-1 and TRBJ1-4; 9 positions match TRBD1. V gave up 4 bases and J gave up 13 bases; unmatched junction bases: 25. CDR3 length equals 18 residues. The V gene's germline CDR1 is SQVTM and CDR2 ANQGSEA. The CDR3 coding sequence is TGCAGCGTTGTCCTAGAGGGGACAGGGTTGACGGTGCAGGAGAGACTGTTTTTT. Amino acids: CSVVLEGTGLTVQERLFF.

This chain joins TRBV6-5 and TRBJ2-7; D possibly corresponds to TRBD2 (6 bases). In germline, CDR1 is MNHEY, CDR2 SVGAGI. CDR3 length equals 15 residues. V shed 8 bases and J shed 3 bases, with 20 bases lying between them. This chain's CDR3 is CASGGLRLGFYEQYF. The CDR3 bases are TGTGCCAGCGGAGGACTACGCCTAGGGTTCTACGAGCAGTACTTC.

This clone was seen at least ten times. J is TRBJ2-5 and V is TRBV6-1; D may be TRBD1 (7 bases). The CDR3 runs to 16 residues. The V end was cut by 0 bases, the J end by 5 bases, with 16 bases between. Germline CDR1 and CDR2: MNHNS and SASEGT. CDR3 residues: CASSEAQGGVGETQYF. CDR3 DNA sequence: TGTGCCAGCAGTGAAGCGCAGGGGGGTGTCGGGGAGACCCAGTACTTC.

In its sample, this clone was seen once. This chain links TRBV7-8 with TRBJ2-5; D may be TRBD2 (6 bases). Trimming pared 1 base from V and 0 bases from J, leaving 9 bases between. The CDR3 has 15 residues. In germline, CDR1 is SGHVS, CDR2 FQNEAQ. The CDR3 loop is CASSLVPGDQETQYF. Here the CDR3 DNA reads TGTGCCAGCAGCTTAGTTCCGGGAGACCAAGAGACCCAGTACTTC. Full variable domain (missing parts from reference TRBV7-8 and TRBJ2-5): GAGVSQSPRYKVAKRGQDVALRCDPISGHVSLFWYQQALGQGPEFLTYFQNEAQLDKSGLPSDRFFAERPEGSVSTLKIQRTQQEDSAVYLCASSLVPGDQETQYFGPGTRLLVL.

This chain connects TRBV5-4 to TRBJ2-7, with 8 nucleotides matching TRBD2. Germline values: CDR1 SGHNT, CDR2 YYREEE (reference sequence). Trimming cost V 4 bases and J 4 bases; bases outside gene matches: 16. The CDR3 contains 17 residues. The CDR3 DNA sequence: TGTGCCAGCAGCCCCGGAGGAGACGGGAGGGCCAGATACGAGCAGTACTTC. It codes for CASSPGGDGRARYEQYF. The full variable domain, its missing parts supplied by reference TRBV5-4 and TRBJ2-7, is ETGVTQSPTHLIKTRGQQVTLRCSSQSGHNTVSWYQQALGQGPQFIFQYYREEENGRGNFPPRFSGLQFPNYSSELNVNALELDDSALYLCASSPGGDGRARYEQYFGPGTRLTVT.